Listed here are 10 T cell receptor beta chains from one sample, sequenced in a study of shared clonotypes between healthy human individuals. Assay: immunoSEQ multiplex PCR; the TCRdb copy retains only in-frame clones and omits some. The table records about 2.3 million clones, approximately 93% of them present only once. Sequenced: naive CD4+ T cells from PBMCs. This sample's subset: CD45RA+ positively selected. Receptors originate from a man between 18 and 29 years old in good health. Some clones in this sample may be carry-over from other donors' samples.

The CDR3 protein is CASRRDSNEKLFF. Here the CDR3 DNA reads TGTGCCAGCCGTCGGGACAGCAATGAAAAACTGTTTTTT. V is TRBV27 and J is TRBJ1-4; TRBD1 aligns across 7 bases. The CDR3 length is 13 residues. In germline, CDR1 is MNHEY, CDR2 SMNVEV (reference sequence). The V and J ends lost 8 bases and 5 bases, in that order; junction bases with no gene match: 5.

This rearrangement joins TRBV4-1 to TRBJ2-7; 8 nucleotides align to TRBD1. V was clipped by 4 bases and J by 4 bases; unmatched bases: 9. The germline gives CDR1 MGHRA, CDR2 YSYEKL. The CDR3 is 15 residues long. The CDR3 DNA reads as TGCGCCAGCAGCCTTCAGGACAGGGTATCGTACGAGCAGTACTTC. It specifies CASSLQDRVSYEQYF.

This clone was found once. J is TRBJ1-2 and V is TRBV6-5; TRBD1 might be the D (6 bases). The CDR3 runs 14 residues. V was trimmed by 2 bases and J by 5 bases, leaving 12 bases between them. Germline loops: CDR1 MNHEY, CDR2 SVGAGI. The CDR3 reads CASSYRDKTYGYTF. DNA for the CDR3: TGTGCCAGCAGTTACCGGGACAAAACATATGGCTACACCTTC.

This clone was counted between two and nine times. Distinct nucleotide sequences in the sample also encode this CDR3. The chain has TRBV5-1 and TRBJ2-3; TRBD2 matches 12 bases. Trimming cost V 4 bases and J 0 bases; bases outside gene matches: 3. The CDR3 sequence is 16 residues long. Germline V gene sequence: CDR1 SGHRS, CDR2 YFSETQ. CDR3 amino acids: CASSPGTSGSTDTQYF. Written as DNA, the CDR3 is TGCGCCAGCAGCCCCGGGACTAGCGGGAGCACAGATACGCAGTATTTT.

The rearrangement joins TRBV7-3 to TRBJ1-4; D is undetermined. V lost 0 bases and J 2 bases, leaving 7 bases between the germline ends. The CDR3 is 15 residues long. Germline V gene lookup returns CDR1 SGHTA and CDR2 FQGTGA. The DNA for the CDR3 is TGTGCCAGCAGCTTAACGGCCTTTACTAATGAAAAACTGTTTTTT. Amino acid sequence: CASSLTAFTNEKLFF.

The rearrangement joins TRBV7-2 to TRBJ1-4, with D unclear. Trimming left V 3 bases short and J 8 bases short, with 10 bases between. Germline CDR1 reads SGHTA; CDR2 reads FQGNSA. The CDR3 is made up of 13 amino acids. The CDR3 sequence is CASSFGLREKLFF. CDR3 sequence (DNA): TGTGCCAGCAGCTTTGGGTTGCGCGAAAAACTGTTTTTT.

This clone was seen a few times. The chain employs TRBV5-3 and TRBJ1-1; 7 bases are a match to TRBD1. TRBV5-3 is identified as an open reading frame with a role that is uncertain. V lost 3 bases to trimming and J lost 3 bases; unmatched junction nucleotides: 5. This CDR3 contains 14 residues. The CDR3 coding sequence is TGTGCCAGAAGCTCACCGGGACAGTACACTGAAGCTTTCTTT. Amino acids: CARSSPGQYTEAFF.

The chain combines TRBV7-2 with TRBJ2-3, with 7 bases that match TRBD2. The CDR3 is 15 amino acids. Germline CDR1 reads SGHTA; CDR2 reads FQGNSA. J was trimmed by 6 bases and V by 0 bases; bases with no gene match: 6. The CDR3 DNA is TGTGCCAGCAGCTTAGCGGGAGGGCTCTGGGATACGCAGTATTTT. It encodes CASSLAGGLWDTQYF.

The V call is TRBV9, the J call TRBJ1-1; tentative D call: TRBD1 (5 bases). Trimming cost V 2 bases and J 8 bases, with 10 bases left between them. CDR1 SGDLS and CDR2 YYNGEE come from the germline V gene. CDR3 size: 12 residues. The CDR3 protein is CASSVFGGEAFF. DNA of the CDR3: TGTGCCAGCAGCGTGTTTGGGGGGGAAGCTTTCTTT.

The V gene is TRBV7-7, the J gene TRBJ2-4; 7 nucleotides align to TRBD1. The junction had 8 bases not matched to a gene; V was cut back by 9 bases and J by 3 bases. The CDR3 runs 14 residues. Germline assignment: CDR1 SSHAT and CDR2 FNYEAQ (reference sequence). The CDR3 reads CARQGLGVKNIQYF. The CDR3 nucleotides are TGTGCCAGACAGGGGTTAGGAGTCAAAAACATTCAGTACTTC.